Listed below are T cell receptor beta chains from one sample, sequenced in a study of a mutant IDH1 vaccine in newly diagnosed glioma. Profiled with immunoSEQ multiplex PCR; TCRdb holds only in-frame clones, not every one. This sample has around 24,000 clones, with about 92% found just once. The material sequenced was PBMCs, taken from a glioma patient treated with radiotherapy, temozolomide or both. These receptors came from a man in his forties or fifties with glioma. Each CDR3 is given with its conserved first and last residue. The D gene is left open where the match is weak. The size entry is marked missing in some rows and otherwise reads once, few, many or a size class.

clone size | J gene | D gene | V gene | CDR3 DNA | CDR3 protein
- | TRBJ1-5 | TRBD1 | TRBV15 | TGTGCCACCAGCAGATATGGACAGGGGGCAAATCAGCCCCAGCATTTT | CATSRYGQGANQPQHF
- | TRBJ1-1 | - | TRBV2 | TGTGCCAGCAGTCTCCTTGACGGCACTGAAGCTTTCTTT | CASSLLDGTEAFF
- | TRBJ1-2 | TRBD1 | TRBV5-6 | TGTGCCAGCAGAAAGGGACAGACCAACTATGGCTACACCTTC | CASRKGQTNYGYTF
- | TRBJ2-7 | - | TRBV19 | TGTGCCAGTAGTATGAAAGCGGACTCCTACGAGCAGTACTTC | CASSMKADSYEQYF
- | TRBJ2-5 | - | TRBV7-3 | TGTGCCAGCAGCTTAAGCTTACAAGAGACCCAGTACTTC | CASSLSLQETQYF
- | TRBJ1-1 | - | TRBV9 | TGTGCCAGCAGCGTAGCTGGGGGAAACACTGAAGCTTTCTTT | CASSVAGGNTEAFF
once | TRBJ2-3 | - | TRBV11-2 | TGTGCCAGCAGCCAAGGGGATACGCAGTATTTT | CASSQGDTQYF
- | TRBJ2-3 | - | TRBV28 | TGTGCCAGCAGCCCCCTGGCGGGGAGCACAGATACGCAGTATTTT | CASSPLAGSTDTQYF
- | TRBJ2-3 | TRBD2 | TRBV7-8 | TGTGCCAGCAGCTTAAGACTAGCGGGAGTCGGTAGCACAGATACGCAGTATTTT | CASSLRLAGVGSTDTQYF
once | TRBJ2-1 | - | TRBV11-1 | TGTGCCAGCAGCCCTCGAGGGAGTTACTCCTACAATGAGCAGTTCTTC | CASSPRGSYSYNEQFF
- | TRBJ2-7 | - | TRBV5-6 | TGTGCCAGCAGCTGGGACTACGAGCAGTACTTC | CASSWDYEQYF
- | TRBJ2-1 | TRBD2 | TRBV5-6 | TGTGCCAGCAGCTTGGGCGGGGGGTTCGATGAGCAGTTCTTC | CASSLGGGFDEQFF
- | TRBJ2-2 | - | TRBV2 | TGTGCCAGCCTCCCGACACGGAACACCGGGGAGCTGTTTTTT | CASLPTRNTGELFF
- | TRBJ2-2 | - | TRBV28 | TGTGCCAGCAGTTATGGGGTCCTGCGGACCGGGGAGCTGTTTTTT | CASSYGVLRTGELFF
- | TRBJ1-5 | - | TRBV11-2 | TGTGCCAGCAGTCAATATAGCAATCAGCCCCAGCATTTT | CASSQYSNQPQHF
- | TRBJ2-3 | - | TRBV10-1 | TGCGCCAGCAGTGACGGCGGGACTGGGAGAAATACGCAGTATTTT | CASSDGGTGRNTQYF
once | TRBJ2-3 | - | TRBV2 | TGTGCCAGCAGTGAATTTGCGGGCTTCACAGATACGCAGTATTTT | CASSEFAGFTDTQYF
- | TRBJ1-1 | TRBD1 | TRBV27 | TGTGCCAGCAGTGTACAGGGGGCCAGCACTGAAGCTTTCTTT | CASSVQGASTEAFF
- | TRBJ2-7 | - | TRBV29-1 | TGCAGCGTTGAAGTTACAGGCAATACCTACGAGCAGTACTTC | CSVEVTGNTYEQYF
- | TRBJ2-5 | - | TRBV7-9 | TGTGCCAGCAGCCAGACTAGTGGGGAGACCCAGTACTTC | CASSQTSGETQYF
- | TRBJ1-3 | TRBD1 | TRBV5-1 | TGCGCCAGCAGCTTGGCGGGGACAGTCCCTGGAAACACCATATATTTT | CASSLAGTVPGNTIYF
once | TRBJ1-2 | - | TRBV5-1 | TGCGCCAGCAGCTCGATAGACGGCCGTGGTGGCTACACCTTC | CASSSIDGRGGYTF
- | TRBJ1-1 | - | TRBV5-1 | TGCGCCAGCAGCCCCGGGGGGGGCGGAAACACTGAAGCTTTCTTT | CASSPGGGGNTEAFF
- | TRBJ2-2 | - | TRBV14 | TGTGCCAGCAGCCCCGTTGCAGGGATTACCACCGGGGAGCTGTTTTTT | CASSPVAGITTGELFF
- | TRBJ1-1 | TRBD1 | TRBV11-2 | TGTGCCAGCAGCACAGCCCAGGGGGCTGAAGCTTTCTTT | CASSTAQGAEAFF
- | TRBJ2-7 | - | TRBV27 | TGTGCCAGCACTCCTTTCTCCGGGACATCGTCCTACGAGCAGTACTTC | CASTPFSGTSSYEQYF
- | TRBJ1-2 | TRBD1 | TRBV19 | TGTGCCAGTAGTGAGGGGGCACGGTATGGCTACACCTTC | CASSEGARYGYTF
few | TRBJ1-1 | TRBD1 | TRBV9 | TGTGCCAGCAGCGTAGGTTTTGTGTCCGATAGACAGGGGGCTGAAGCTTTCTTT | CASSVGFVSDRQGAEAFF
- | TRBJ1-3 | - | TRBV12-2 | TGTGCAAGTCGCTTAGCGTCTAACGGCTCTGGAAACACCATATATTTT | CASRLASNGSGNTIYF
- | TRBJ2-5 | TRBD2 | TRBV7-9 | TGTGCCAGCAGCTTAGGGGCCACCCTAGCGGGGGATCAAGAGACCCAGTACTTC | CASSLGATLAGDQETQYF
- | TRBJ1-2 | - | TRBV27 | TGTGCCAGCTCTTACCTGGGGGGGGGAGATGGCTACACCTTC | CASSYLGGGDGYTF
- | TRBJ2-1 | - | TRBV5-1 | TGCGCCAGCAGAGGAGTCGAGGTGTCGGACAATGAGCAGTTCTTC | CASRGVEVSDNEQFF
- | TRBJ1-1 | - | TRBV19 | TGTGCCAGTAGTTCCTTCAGGGACTCGATGTCCATGAACACTGAAGCTTTCTTT | CASSSFRDSMSMNTEAFF
- | TRBJ2-7 | - | TRBV5-4 | TGTGCCAGCAGCTTCGTGGGAAGCTCCTACGAGCAGTACTTC | CASSFVGSSYEQYF
- | TRBJ2-5 | TRBD1 | TRBV12-5 | TGTGCTAGTGCCCACGGACAGGGAACGGAGACCCAGTACTTC | CASAHGQGTETQYF
- | TRBJ2-7 | - | TRBV11-3 | TGTGCCAGCAGCCCCGCCGGCACTCTAGACTACGAGCAGTACTTC | CASSPAGTLDYEQYF
- | TRBJ2-5 | - | TRBV5-6 | TGTGCCAGCAGCCCCGACTGGGAGACCCAGTACTTC | CASSPDWETQYF
- | TRBJ2-1 | TRBD2 | TRBV10-3 | TGTGCCATCAGGGATTATGGGACTAGCGGGGGGACACACAATGAGCAGTTCTTC | CAIRDYGTSGGTHNEQFF
- | TRBJ1-2 | - | TRBV18 | TGTGCCAGCTCACCACCCAGTCTAGGACAGAACTATGGCTACACCTTC | CASSPPSLGQNYGYTF
- | TRBJ2-5 | TRBD2 | TRBV30 | TGTGCCTGGAGTGTAGGGGCGGGAGGCCCCCAAGAGACCCAGTACTTC | CAWSVGAGGPQETQYF
- | TRBJ2-2 | TRBD2 | TRBV6-1 | TGTGCCAGCAGTGCTCTAGGCGGGGGGCAAACCGGGGAGCTGTTTTTT | CASSALGGGQTGELFF
- | TRBJ1-4 | - | TRBV19 | TGTGCCAGTAGTATCGGAACAGTCCCAAAACTGTTTTTT | CASSIGTVPKLFF
- | TRBJ1-2 | - | TRBV30 | TGTGCCTGGAGTCCCGACCTCGGACAGTCCCCCTTCACCTTC | CAWSPDLGQSPFTF
- | TRBJ1-2 | TRBD1 | TRBV6-6 | TGTGCCAGCAGTCTTGACAGGGCTTCAGGCTACACCTTC | CASSLDRASGYTF
- | TRBJ2-1 | - | TRBV27 | TGTGCCAGCAGTTTGGGACTCGAGGAGTTCTTC | CASSLGLEEFF
- | TRBJ2-3 | TRBD1 | TRBV9 | TGTGCCAGCAGTACAGGGGTAGATACGCAGTATTTT | CASSTGVDTQYF
- | TRBJ2-6 | TRBD2 | TRBV7-3 | TGTGCCAGCAGCTTACACGGGGGGGTTAGCTCTGGGGCCAACGTCCTGACTTTC | CASSLHGGVSSGANVLTF
- | TRBJ1-1 | - | TRBV19 | TGTGCCAGTAGTCTGGCCCAAAACGGGCCTTGGAACACTGAAGCTTTCTTT | CASSLAQNGPWNTEAFF
once | TRBJ2-7 | TRBD2 | TRBV27 | TGTGCCAGCAGTCAATTGACTAGCGGGAATGGTGAGCAGTACTTC | CASSQLTSGNGEQYF
- | TRBJ1-2 | TRBD1 | TRBV4-2 | TGTGCCAGCAGCCGTGGGACAGGGGATGGCTACACCTTC | CASSRGTGDGYTF